This TCR beta chain comes out of a study of shared clonotypes between healthy human individuals. The CDR3 is 15 amino acids. Per the germline V gene, CDR1 is SGHDT and CDR2 is YYEEEE. The V segment lost 0 bases and the J segment 4 bases; nucleotides outside the gene matches: 6. Profiled with immunoSEQ multiplex PCR; TCRdb holds only in-frame clones, not every one. The table includes around 350,000 clones, more than 60% detected once. As to this clone: The same CDR3 can be traced to other DNA sequences in this sample.

The chain recombines TRBV5-6 with TRBJ2-5; 7 positions match TRBD1. This clonotype originated in a man aged 30 to 45 in good health. Sequenced material: memory CD4+ T cells sorted from blood. Indicated subset: CD45RA-negative fraction. The CDR3 coding sequence is TGTGCCAGCAGCTTGGTGGCAGGGGGTAGAGAGACCCAGTACTTC. This translates into CASSLVAGGRETQYF. The variable domain in full, completed from reference TRBV5-6 and TRBJ2-5, reads DAGVTQSPTHLIKTRGQQVTLRCSPKSGHDTVSWYQQALGQGPQFIFQYYEEEERQRGNFPDRFSGHQFPNYSSELNVNALLLGDSALYLCASSLVAGGRETQYFGPGTRLLVL.